The 5 T cell receptor beta chains listed next were all sequenced from one sample in a study of blood T cell repertoires in COVID-19. Sequencing was performed with immunoSEQ multiplex PCR; in TCRdb, only in-frame clones are kept and a portion is missing. This table has about 250,000 clones, around four fifths appearing once. The specimen sequenced was peripheral blood. Every receptor here comes from a woman aged 70-85 years with acute or convalescent COVID-19.

The chain carries TRBV4-1 and TRBJ1-2; possible D gene TRBD1, 5 bases. V was cut by 1 base and J by 0 bases, with 9 bases left in between. The CDR3 is made up of 15 amino acids. Per the germline V gene, CDR1 is MGHRA and CDR2 is YSYEKL. CDR3 amino acids: CASSQAGGANYGYTF. The CDR3 DNA reads TGCGCCAGCAGCCAAGCGGGGGGAGCTAACTATGGCTACACCTTC.

The chain recombines TRBV7-2 with TRBJ1-1; D not resolved. Trimming took 1 base from V and 1 from J, leaving 10 bases between them. The length of the CDR3 is 15 residues. CDR1 is SGHTA and CDR2 is FQGNSA in the germline V gene. The CDR3 loop reads CASSLGGGGNTEAFF. The CDR3 DNA sequence: TGTGCCAGCAGCTTAGGTGGAGGCGGGAACACTGAAGCTTTCTTT.

The CDR3 sequence: CASSQDLRGYNEQYF. The CDR3 DNA follows: TGTGCCAGCAGCCAAGATCTAAGGGGATATAACGAGCAGTACTTC. The chain employs TRBV4-2 and TRBJ2-7; D perhaps matches TRBD1 (5 bases). The V end was cut by 0 bases, the J end by 5 bases, with 14 bases between. The CDR3 spans 15 residues. The germline gives CDR1 LGHNA, CDR2 YNFKEQ.

V and J are TRBV5-4 and TRBJ2-3; 7 bases match TRBD2. The V and J ends lost 4 bases and 4 bases, in that order; junction bases with no gene match: 9. This CDR3 has 15 amino acids. Germline V lookup: CDR1 SGHNT, CDR2 YYREEE (reference sequence). CDR3 residues: CASSASGVDADTQYF. CDR3 nucleotide sequence: TGTGCCAGCAGCGCCAGCGGGGTGGACGCAGATACGCAGTATTTT. The full variable domain, its missing parts supplied by reference TRBV5-4 and TRBJ2-3, is ETGVTQSPTHLIKTRGQQVTLRCSSQSGHNTVSWYQQALGQGPQFIFQYYREEENGRGNFPPRFSGLQFPNYSSELNVNALELDDSALYLCASSASGVDADTQYFGPGTRLTVL.

J is TRBJ1-4 and V is TRBV27; D unclear. In germline, CDR1 is MNHEY, CDR2 SMNVEV (reference sequence). This CDR3 comprises 15 residues. V dropped 5 bases and J dropped 8 bases, with 18 bases sitting between them. CDR3 in amino acids: CASSPFGAFREKLFF. CDR3 nucleotides: TGTGCCAGCAGTCCTTTCGGAGCTTTCCGGGAAAAACTGTTTTTT.